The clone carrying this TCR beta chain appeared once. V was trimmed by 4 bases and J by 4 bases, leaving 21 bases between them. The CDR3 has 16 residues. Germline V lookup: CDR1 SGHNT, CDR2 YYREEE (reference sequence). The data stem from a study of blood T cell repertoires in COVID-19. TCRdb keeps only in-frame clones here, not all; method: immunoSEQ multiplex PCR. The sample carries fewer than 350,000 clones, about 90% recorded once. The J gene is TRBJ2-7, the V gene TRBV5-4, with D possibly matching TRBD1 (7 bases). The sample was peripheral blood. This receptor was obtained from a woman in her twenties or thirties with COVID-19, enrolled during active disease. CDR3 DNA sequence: TGTGCCAGCAGCGGGCCCCTCGGAGGGGGCTTTTACGAGCAGTACTTC. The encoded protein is CASSGPLGGGFYEQYF.